The rows below give T cell receptor beta chains drawn from one sample of a study of cytomegalovirus exposure and HLA in healthy donors. Method: immunoSEQ multiplex PCR; TCRdb's copy keeps in-frame clones and lacks some. The profile shows roughly 200,000 clones, about three quarters of them singletons. The sequencing input was PBMCs. The receptors shown here come from a man in his forties in good health and CMV-seronegative. Each CDR3 is given with its conserved first and last residue. Each record gives: CDR3 length, clone size, D gene, J gene, V gene, CDR3 protein, CDR3 DNA. D genes are given only for firm matches. Some rows mark clone size as missing; the rest say once, few, many or name a class of expanded clone.

14,.,TRBD2,TRBJ2-3,TRBV6-6,CASRQRGITDTQYF,TGTGCCAGCAGACAGCGGGGGATCACAGATACGCAGTATTTT
14,few,TRBD1,TRBJ1-1,TRBV6-5,CASSPPTGGTEAFF,TGTGCCAGCAGTCCCCCCACAGGGGGCACTGAAGCTTTCTTT
13,.,TRBD2,TRBJ2-1,TRBV7-9,CASRAGENNEQFF,TGTGCCAGCAGAGCGGGGGAGAACAATGAGCAGTTCTTC
17,.,TRBD1,TRBJ2-7,TRBV5-5,CASGQVGWDRTYYEQYF,TGTGCCAGCGGGCAAGTCGGATGGGACAGGACCTACTACGAGCAGTACTTC
15,.,TRBD1,TRBJ2-5,TRBV6-5,CASRTRDRGSETQYF,TGTGCCAGCAGAACACGGGACAGGGGGTCCGAGACCCAGTACTTC
11,.,.,TRBJ1-2,TRBV30,CAWHRNYGYTF,TGTGCCTGGCACAGGAACTATGGCTACACCTTC
15,.,TRBD2,TRBJ2-1,TRBV7-2,CASSWGLAETNEQFF,TGTGCCAGCAGCTGGGGACTAGCGGAGACCAATGAGCAGTTCTTC
13,once,TRBD1,TRBJ2-7,TRBV12-5,CASGLEGAFEQYF,TGTGCTAGTGGTTTAGAGGGGGCTTTCGAGCAGTACTTC
16,few,.,TRBJ1-4,TRBV7-9,CASRTAPGATNEKLFF,TGTGCCAGCAGGACCGCCCCGGGGGCAACTAATGAAAAACTGTTTTTT
18,once,.,TRBJ2-5,TRBV7-8,CASSSRLPGLKSQETQYF,TGTGCCAGCAGCTCGAGACTTCCAGGGTTAAAGAGTCAAGAGACCCAGTACTTC
18,.,TRBD1,TRBJ2-5,TRBV7-7,CASSSEGTGEPLQETQYF,TGTGCCAGCAGCTCCGAGGGGACAGGCGAGCCCCTCCAAGAGACCCAGTACTTC
14,once,.,TRBJ2-1,TRBV18,CASSPDSSYNEQFF,TGTGCCAGCTCACCCGACAGCTCCTACAATGAGCAGTTCTTC
15,few,.,TRBJ2-5,TRBV7-2,CASSLVSQGLETQYF,TGTGCCAGCAGCTTAGTATCCCAGGGGCTCGAGACCCAGTACTTC
15,.,.,TRBJ2-2,TRBV7-2,CASSLGTMNTGELFF,TGTGCCAGCAGCTTAGGGACAATGAACACCGGGGAGCTGTTTTTT
14,.,.,TRBJ2-5,TRBV18,CASSRTERVETQYF,TGTGCCAGCTCCAGGACGGAGCGGGTGGAGACCCAGTACTTC
13,.,TRBD1,TRBJ2-7,TRBV5-1,CASSIDRVYEQYF,TGCGCCAGCAGCATTGACAGGGTCTACGAGCAGTACTTC
15,.,.,TRBJ2-7,TRBV11-2,CASSPTLRITGEQYF,TGTGCCAGCAGCCCTACATTACGGATAACGGGCGAGCAGTACTTC
14,.,TRBD1,TRBJ2-5,TRBV9,CASSVWTGGETQYF,TGTGCCAGCAGCGTATGGACAGGGGGTGAGACCCAGTACTTC
15,.,.,TRBJ1-5,TRBV30,CAWSIGGTGNQPQHF,TGTGCCTGGAGTATTGGAGGGACGGGCAATCAGCCCCAGCATTTT
12,.,.,TRBJ2-7,TRBV7-2,CASSPSQRKQYF,TGTGCCAGCAGCCCCTCGCAGAGGAAGCAGTACTTC
16,.,.,TRBJ2-7,TRBV5-4,CASSSRKGTPNYEQYF,TGTGCCAGCAGCTCTAGAAAAGGGACTCCCAACTACGAGCAGTACTTC
14,few,TRBD2,TRBJ2-5,TRBV25-1,CASSDASGQETQYF,TGTGCCAGCAGTGACGCTAGCGGCCAAGAGACCCAGTACTTC
12,.,.,TRBJ2-7,TRBV5-6,CASSLTAYEQYF,TGTGCCAGCAGCTTGACAGCCTACGAGCAGTACTTC
14,.,.,TRBJ1-2,TRBV4-3,CASSPPGGLLGYTF,TGCGCCAGCAGCCCCCCAGGAGGCCTCCTTGGCTACACCTTC
15,.,.,TRBJ1-4,TRBV5-1,CASSLGGATNEKLFF,TGCGCCAGCAGCTTGGGCGGTGCAACTAATGAAAAACTGTTTTTT
14,few,.,TRBJ1-2,TRBV7-2,CASSQRGFEGGYTF,TGTGCCAGCAGCCAGCGGGGCTTCGAGGGGGGCTACACCTTC
16,.,.,TRBJ2-1,TRBV5-4,CASSLAAGSGNNEQFF,TGTGCCAGCAGCTTGGCCGCCGGGAGTGGGAACAATGAGCAGTTCTTC
16,few,TRBD1,TRBJ2-2,TRBV19,CASSADRGRATGELFF,TGTGCCAGTAGTGCCGACAGGGGGCGCGCCACCGGGGAGCTGTTTTTT
15,.,TRBD1,TRBJ1-2,TRBV14,CASSHLTGKGYGYTF,TGTGCCAGCAGCCACCTGACAGGGAAGGGCTATGGCTACACCTTC
19,.,.,TRBJ1-2,TRBV7-2,CASSLDRTAREVGMKGYTF,TGTGCCAGCAGCTTAGACCGTACTGCCAGGGAAGTCGGAATGAAGGGCTACACCTTC
12,.,.,TRBJ1-5,TRBV28,CASRPSTQPQHF,TGTGCCAGCAGACCGTCTACTCAGCCCCAGCATTTT
14,few,.,TRBJ2-1,TRBV6-5,CASSYHTGYNEQFF,TGTGCCAGCAGTTACCATACAGGCTACAATGAGCAGTTCTTC
17,few,.,TRBJ1-1,TRBV5-5,CASSYRLTEHMNTEAFF,TGTGCCAGCAGCTATCGGCTGACAGAACACATGAACACTGAAGCTTTCTTT
15,.,.,TRBJ1-6,TRBV18,CASSPPWEGYSPLHF,TGTGCCAGCTCACCACCGTGGGAGGGTTATTCACCCCTCCACTTT
13,.,.,TRBJ1-5,TRBV30,CAWSPQGNQPQHF,TGTGCCTGGAGTCCCCAGGGCAATCAGCCCCAGCATTTT
14,.,TRBD1,TRBJ2-7,TRBV6-6,CASSYRDRGHEQYF,TGTGCCAGCAGTTACCGGGACAGGGGGCATGAGCAGTACTTC
15,.,TRBD1,TRBJ1-5,TRBV11-2,CASSSRTGNNQPQHF,TGTGCCAGCAGCTCAAGGACAGGGAACAATCAGCCCCAGCATTTT
14,.,.,TRBJ1-2,TRBV18,CASSPRQGFEGYTF,TGTGCCAGCTCACCACGTCAGGGCTTTGAGGGCTACACCTTC